Below, one T cell receptor beta chain is given with its context. Its antigen is as yet unknown. The germline V gene has CDR1 SGHKS and CDR2 YYEKEE (reference sequence). This CDR3 is built from 16 residues. V was cut by 5 bases and J by 4 bases, with 18 bases left in between. cDNA carried unique molecular identifiers, and a universal primer site was added by template switching. TCRdb reprocessed the 5' RACE reads via MiXCR and lists one record per CDR3 protein. Counted here are nearly 650,000 distinct CDR3 sequences, about 7% occurring once; the ten biggest clones make up roughly 1.6%. The data stem from a study of identical twins. Each donor (without exception) was a healthy Caucasian. Study-level points and caveats: Conclusions were drawn cross-sectionally by statistical analysis, without following the same donors.

These data were also filed under a second study, of yellow fever vaccine responses in identical twins.

The receptor's source is a woman under 30 in good health. The sequencing input was PBMCs. The V call is TRBV5-5, the J call TRBJ2-2; a possible D gene is TRBD2 (5 bases). CDR3 nucleotides: TGTGCCAGCAGTCCTCTGACTCTTCGGGGCACCGGGGAGCTGTTTTTT. This codes for CASSPLTLRGTGELFF.